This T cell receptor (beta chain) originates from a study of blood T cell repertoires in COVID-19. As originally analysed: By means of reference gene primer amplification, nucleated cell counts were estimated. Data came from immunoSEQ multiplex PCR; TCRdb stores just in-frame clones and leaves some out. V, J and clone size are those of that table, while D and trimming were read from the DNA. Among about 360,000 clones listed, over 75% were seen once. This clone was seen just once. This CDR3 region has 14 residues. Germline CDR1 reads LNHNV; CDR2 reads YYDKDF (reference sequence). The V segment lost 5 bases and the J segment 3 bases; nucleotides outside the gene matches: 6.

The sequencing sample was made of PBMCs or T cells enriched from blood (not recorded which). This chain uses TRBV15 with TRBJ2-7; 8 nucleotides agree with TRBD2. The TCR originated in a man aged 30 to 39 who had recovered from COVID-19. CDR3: CATSPRGDLYEQYF. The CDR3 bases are TGTGCCACCAGCCCGCGGGGGGATCTCTACGAGCAGTACTTC.